Here is one TCR beta chain with its context. These data are taken from a study of blood T cells in healthy people across ages. PCR was performed a second time for about 6 to 11 cycles using a sample-barcoded 5' primer and a J-beta primer mix. Each TCR beta cDNA got a 12-nucleotide random molecular identifier. Using its own MiXCR run on the 5' RACE reads, TCRdb lists one record per CDR3 protein. The repertoire holds under 2,000,000 distinct CDR3 sequences, just under 50% seen once, with over 2% in the top ten. Sequencing used blood. The receptor was derived from a woman aged 35 to 49 in good health.

CDR3 nucleotides: TGTGCCAGCAGTGAATCGGAGTTCTTC. This gives the protein CASSESEFF. This rearrangement joins TRBV6-4 to TRBJ2-1; D ambiguous. This CDR3 has 9 residues. The V end was cut by 3 bases, the J end by 14 bases, with 5 bases between. Germline V gives CDR1 MRHNA, CDR2 SNTAGT.